Below are 10 T cell receptor beta chains sequenced from a single sample in a study of blood T cells in healthy people across ages. Primers used in a second PCR of roughly 6 to 11 cycles were a sample-barcoded 5' primer and a J-beta primer mix. TCRdb re-called the 5' RACE reads with MiXCR, one entry per CDR3 protein. The sample includes some 1.4 million distinct CDR3 sequences, 42% seen only once; the top ten take roughly 7.9%. Specimen: blood. Source of these receptors: a young woman in good health.

A single count supports this clonotype. J is TRBJ1-5 and V is TRBV2; D call uncertain. CDR1 and CDR2 from the germline V gene are SNHLY and FYNNEI. The CDR3 spans 14 residues. The V and J ends lost 0 bases and 7 bases respectively, with 10 bases between them. CDR3 sequence: CASSEAARRQPQHF. The CDR3 bases are TGTGCCAGCAGTGAAGCGGCCCGTAGACAGCCCCAGCATTTT.

CDR3 nucleotide sequence: TGTGCCAGCAGCCAGGAGAGGCGGGACAGGGGAAAGTTTTTAGGCAATGAGCAGTTCTTC. Translated: CASSQERRDRGKFLGNEQFF. J is TRBJ2-1 and V is TRBV3-1; 10 bases map to TRBD1. This CDR3 has 20 residues. Trimming took 3 bases from V and 6 from J; bases not matched to a gene: 20. Germline CDR1 LGHDT, CDR2 YNNKEL (reference sequence).

The chain carries TRBV21-1 and TRBJ1-5; TRBD1, the D gene given by the table, was not confirmed from the DNA. TRBV21-1 is shown as a pseudogene. CDR3 size: 17 residues. The DNA for the CDR3 is TGTGCCAGCAGCAATAGACCGGGACAGGGATGCAATCAGCCCCAGCATTTT. This codes for CASSNRPGQGCNQPQHF.

V and J are TRBV6-5 and TRBJ1-2; no clear D. There are 14 residues in the CDR3. Germline-derived CDR1 and CDR2 are MNHEY and SVGAGI. The ends were cut back, 0 bases at V and 2 bases at J, with 7 bases in the middle. CDR3 in DNA: TGTGCCAGCAGTTACTCTGTCCAGAACTATGGCTACACCTTC. Its translation: CASSYSVQNYGYTF.

This clonotype was picked up a small number of times. V gene TRBV7-2 combines with J gene TRBJ2-5; D unclear. This CDR3 has 15 amino acids. CDR1 SGHTA and CDR2 FQGNSA come from the germline V gene. Trimming left V 3 bases short and J 2 bases short, with 13 bases between. The CDR3 DNA sequence: TGTGCCAGCAGCTTCCCAAGACTTATACAAGAGACCCAGTACTTC. The encoded protein is CASSFPRLIQETQYF.

This clonotype was observed a few times. The chain is built from TRBV20-1 and TRBJ2-3; D ambiguous. The germline V gene has CDR1 DFQATT and CDR2 SNEGSKA (reference sequence). This CDR3 spans 13 amino acids. The germline V and J ends were trimmed by 4 bases and 1 base, with 9 bases remaining between them. DNA for the CDR3: TGCAGTGCTACCGACGTGGGCACAGATACGCAGTATTTT. This encodes CSATDVGTDTQYF.

About this clonotype: One end of the junction does not line up with germline, which may come from a read error. V usage is TRBV7-9 and J usage is TRBJ2-6; tentatively, D is TRBD1 (5 bases). Germline V CDR1 and CDR2: SEHNR, FQNEAQ (reference sequence). This CDR3 is 16 amino acids long. The CDR3 loop reads CASSLVRPSGASVLTF. The CDR3, as DNA: TGTGCCAGCAGCTTAGTCAGGCCTTCTGGGGCCAGCGTCCTGACTTTC.

The rearrangement joins TRBV4-1 to TRBJ2-7, with TRBD1 as a possible D gene (5 bases). The DNA end is a closer match to TRBJ2-5, so the J assignment may be wrong. The CDR3 is 18 amino acids. The V gene's germline CDR1 is MGHRA and CDR2 YSYEKL. The CDR3 nucleotides are TGCGCCAGCAGCCAAGATAGTGTTGGGGCAGGGCTCGGAGAGACCCAGTACTTC. This encodes CASSQDSVGAGLGETQYF.

This clonotype has a count of ten or more. The chain has TRBV15 and TRBJ2-3; 7 nucleotides align to TRBD2. The length of the CDR3 is 15 residues. In germline, CDR1 is LNHNV, CDR2 YYDKDF (reference sequence). With 1 base clipped from V and 2 bases from J, the junction kept 3 bases outside the gene matches. The CDR3 reads CATSRAAGITDTQYF. The CDR3 nucleotides are TGTGCCACCAGCAGAGCAGCGGGGATCACAGATACGCAGTATTTT.

In this sample, this clonotype turned up a few times. This chain joins TRBV13 and TRBJ1-4; TRBD1 aligns across 7 bases. Germline loops: CDR1 PRHDT, CDR2 FYEKMQ (reference sequence). J lost 6 bases, V lost 5 bases, and 15 bases had no gene match. The CDR3 sequence is 17 residues long. The chain's CDR3 is CASSPLGEGAPDEKLFF. The CDR3 DNA reads TGTGCCAGCAGCCCCCTAGGGGAGGGGGCGCCCGATGAAAAACTGTTTTTT. The full variable domain, completed using reference TRBV13 and TRBJ1-4, is AAGVIQSPRHLIKEKRETATLKCYPIPRHDTVYWYQQGPGQDPQFLISFYEKMQSDKGSIPDRFSAQQFSDYHSELNMSSLELGDSALYFCASSPLGEGAPDEKLFFGSGTQLSVL.